This is a list of T cell receptor beta chains from one sample in a study of cytomegalovirus exposure and HLA in healthy donors. Produced via immunoSEQ multiplex PCR; TCRdb's table is partial and in-frame only. The repertoire includes about 100,000 clones, over 75% of them detected once, and less than 9.5% sits in the top ten. Material: PBMCs. The receptor source for this set is a man in his fifties or sixties in good health and CMV-seropositive. The CDR3 runs from the conserved cysteine through the conserved F or W. Fields, in order: D gene, J gene, V gene, clone size, CDR3 DNA, CDR3 protein. D genes are given only for firm matches. Size tells how often a clone was seen (once, few, many) or the class of an expanded clone, and some rows leave it out.

TRBD1 TRBJ2-5 TRBV5-1 NA TGCGCCAGCAGCGTAGGGACAGTACAAGAGACCCAGTACTTC CASSVGTVQETQYF
TRBD1 TRBJ2-2 TRBV9 NA TGTGCCAGCAGCCCGACAGGGGGCGCGGTCACCGGGGAGCTGTTTTTT CASSPTGGAVTGELFF
NA TRBJ2-1 TRBV7-2 few TGTGCCAGCAGCCCGAGGACAGGAGGGGAGCAGTTCTTC CASSPRTGGEQFF
NA TRBJ1-4 TRBV14 NA TGTGCCAGCAGACAGGGTTTGGGAAAACTGTTTTTT CASRQGLGKLFF
NA TRBJ2-3 TRBV28 NA TGTGCCAGCCTAGCCCGCGGTGACACAGATACGCAGTATTTT CASLARGDTDTQYF
TRBD1 TRBJ1-4 TRBV5-1 NA TGCGCCAGCAGACTTGGACAGGGAGGTGAAAAACTGTTTTTT CASRLGQGGEKLFF
TRBD1 TRBJ2-2 TRBV5-8 NA TGTGCCAGCAGCTTGGGGGTTCAAGGACAGGGTTACACCGGGGAGCTGTTTTTT CASSLGVQGQGYTGELFF
NA TRBJ1-4 TRBV7-8 once TGTGCCAGCAACCCTACAGGGTCCGCTAATGAAAAACTGTTTTTT CASNPTGSANEKLFF
TRBD2 TRBJ2-5 TRBV7-2 NA TGTGCCAGCAGCTTAGTAGGCGGGGGGCAAGAGACCCAGTACTTC CASSLVGGGQETQYF
TRBD1 TRBJ2-7 TRBV2 NA TGTGCCAGCACTGAGTGGGGACAGGGCTACGAGCAGTACTTC CASTEWGQGYEQYF
NA TRBJ1-4 TRBV12-2 NA TGTGCAAGTCGCATACAGGAACCCCAGAAAGGGCTGTTTTTT CASRIQEPQKGLFF
NA TRBJ2-5 TRBV18 NA TGTGCCAGCTCCCCGGGTTCTGGTAGGGACAACCAAGAGACCCAGTACTTC CASSPGSGRDNQETQYF
TRBD1 TRBJ1-5 TRBV6-1 NA TGTGCCAGCAGTGAATACAGGGGGAATCAGCCCCAGAATTTT CASSEYRGNQPQNF
NA TRBJ2-1 TRBV4-3 NA TGCGCCAGCAGCCAAGATTCCGGGGGTCGCTACAATGAGCAGTTCTTC CASSQDSGGRYNEQFF
TRBD1 TRBJ2-7 TRBV4-3 once TGCGCCAGCAGCCGATCGGGACAGGGATACTACGAGCAGTACTTC CASSRSGQGYYEQYF
TRBD2 TRBJ2-1 TRBV2 NA TGTGCCAGCAGTCTGAACCTAGCGGGGATTAATGAGCAGTTCTTC CASSLNLAGINEQFF
NA TRBJ1-5 TRBV6-1 once TGTGCCAGCAGTGTGACTGGATCTAATCAGCCCCAGCATTTT CASSVTGSNQPQHF
TRBD2 TRBJ2-3 TRBV13 NA TGTGCCAGCAGCTTAGTGGTCCGGCGGGGGGGCTCCACAGATACGCAGTATTTT CASSLVVRRGGSTDTQYF
TRBD2 TRBJ2-5 TRBV10-3 NA TGTGCCATTCGGCCGGGGGAGGGCGAGACCCAGTACTTC CAIRPGEGETQYF
TRBD1 TRBJ1-3 TRBV5-5 NA TGTGCCAGCAGTCGATTGTGGGACAGAACTGGAAACACCATATATTTT CASSRLWDRTGNTIYF
NA TRBJ1-5 TRBV19 NA TGTGCCATAGGAGACCGGGATTATCAGCCCCAGCATTTT CAIGDRDYQPQHF
NA TRBJ2-1 TRBV10-3 NA TGTGCCATCAGTGACAGGGTGAGCTCCTACAATGAGCAGTTCTTC CAISDRVSSYNEQFF
NA TRBJ1-6 TRBV5-8 NA TGTGCCAGCAGCTTGGTTAAGAGCTCCTATAATTCACCCCTCCACTTT CASSLVKSSYNSPLHF
TRBD1 TRBJ1-2 TRBV5-1 NA TGCGCCAGCAGCTTGGGGACAGGGGGCCTGGGCTACACCTTC CASSLGTGGLGYTF
TRBD2 TRBJ2-2 TRBV4-2 once TGTGCCAGCAGCCTTCGACTAGCGGGGACGAACACCGGGGAGCTGTTTTTT CASSLRLAGTNTGELFF
NA TRBJ2-7 TRBV14 NA TGTGCCAGCAGCCAAGATAGTTGGGCCGAGCAGTACTTC CASSQDSWAEQYF
NA TRBJ1-5 TRBV6-1 NA TGTGCCAGCAGTGCCCAGGGAATGGGCGATCAGCCCCAGCATTTT CASSAQGMGDQPQHF
TRBD1 TRBJ1-1 TRBV5-4 NA TGTGCCAGCAGCCTCGGGACAGGGCAAGGTCGAACTGAAGCTTTCTTT CASSLGTGQGRTEAFF
TRBD2 TRBJ2-7 TRBV14 NA TGTGCCAGCAGCCCCACCGGACTAGCGGCGGGGTCCCACTACGAGCAGTACTTC CASSPTGLAAGSHYEQYF
TRBD1 TRBJ1-1 TRBV19 NA TGTGCCAGTAGTGGACAGGGCTTTGAAGCTTTCTTT CASSGQGFEAFF
TRBD1 TRBJ2-7 TRBV10-3 NA TGTGCCATGGGACAGGTATCCTACGAGCAGTACTTC CAMGQVSYEQYF
TRBD1 TRBJ1-1 TRBV5-1 NA TGCGCCAGCAGCCCGGGTGACAGGGCGTTAAACACTGAAGCTTTCTTT CASSPGDRALNTEAFF
NA TRBJ1-4 TRBV18 NA TGTGCCAGCTCACCCCAGCGGGGAGGACTGTTTTTT CASSPQRGGLFF
NA TRBJ1-1 TRBV5-4 NA TGTGCCAGCAGCTTATCAGGCCTCGAAGCTTTCTTT CASSLSGLEAFF
TRBD1 TRBJ2-7 TRBV7-9 few TGTGCCAGCAGTTCGACGCCGGGACAGGGGGCTTACGAGCAGTACTTC CASSSTPGQGAYEQYF
NA TRBJ2-2 TRBV28 NA TGTGCCAGCAGCCCAACTACCGAGAACACCGGGGAGCTGTTTTTT CASSPTTENTGELFF
TRBD1 TRBJ1-2 TRBV4-1 NA TGCGCCAGCAGCCAACAACAGGGGGCTGACTATGGCTACACCTTC CASSQQQGADYGYTF
NA TRBJ2-5 TRBV7-2 NA TGTGCCAGCAGCCCCTCCGTTCGGGAGACCCAGTACTTC CASSPSVRETQYF
NA TRBJ2-7 TRBV6-1 NA TGTGCCAGCCATCTTACAGTAAACTACGAGCAGTACTTC CASHLTVNYEQYF
TRBD1 TRBJ2-2 TRBV7-9 NA TGTTCCAGCAGCTCTCGACAGGGAGCCGGGGAGCTGTTTTTT CSSSSRQGAGELFF
TRBD2 TRBJ2-7 TRBV7-2 once TGTGCCAGCAGCTGGAAATCGTCGGCGAGCGGGGGCGCCTCCTACGAGCAGTACTTC CASSWKSSASGGASYEQYF
TRBD2 TRBJ2-7 TRBV6-5 NA TGTGCCAGCAGAAGCGGGGGGGCCGATTTCTACGAGCAGTACTTC CASRSGGADFYEQYF
NA TRBJ2-7 TRBV6-5 NA TGTGCCAGCAGTTCGACGACAGGAGGAGCCTACGAGCAGTACTTC CASSSTTGGAYEQYF